The next 31 T cell receptor beta chains were all read from a single sample in a study of T cell responses to AZD1222 COVID-19 vaccine. The repertoire was sequenced with immunoSEQ multiplex PCR; TCRdb's copy has only in-frame clones and lacks some. The sample records hundreds of thousands of clones, roughly 91% being singletons. The specimen was peripheral blood, collected on day 0 of MenACWY control vaccination. The receptors come from an adult in good health.

This clone has a single count. The V and J genes are TRBV7-2 and TRBJ2-7; D unresolved. CDR3 size: 13 residues. Germline V CDR1 and CDR2: SGHTA, FQGNSA. The ends were cut back, 5 bases at V and 2 bases at J, with 10 bases in the middle. CDR3 region: CASSPGQPYEQYF. Written as DNA, the CDR3 is TGTGCCAGCAGCCCTGGGCAGCCCTACGAGCAGTACTTC.

The chain carries TRBV18 and TRBJ1-1, with 9 bases that match TRBD1. With 0 bases clipped from V and 4 bases from J, the junction kept 6 bases outside the gene matches. The CDR3 consists of 16 residues. Germline values: CDR1 KGHSH, CDR2 LQKENI. CDR3 region: CASSPPGGTGFTEAFF. In DNA form, the CDR3 reads TGTGCCAGCTCACCACCAGGCGGGACAGGGTTCACTGAAGCTTTCTTT.

V is TRBV28 and J is TRBJ2-2, with 12 bases matching TRBD1. From germline, CDR1 is MDHEN and CDR2 SYDVKM. CDR3 length: 15 residues. V dropped 6 bases and J dropped 5; count of bases not matched to a gene: 4. The CDR3 nucleotides read TGTGCCAGCAGGGGACAGGGGGCTGGAACCGGGGAGCTGTTTTTT. Translated, it gives CASRGQGAGTGELFF.

This chain uses TRBV5-4 with TRBJ2-5; 8 nucleotides line up with TRBD2. V shed 0 bases, J shed 4 bases, and the junction held 5 bases outside the gene matches. The CDR3 contains 15 residues. The germline CDR1 and CDR2 sequences are SGHNT and YYREEE (reference sequence). CDR3 residues: CASSLAGGRGETQYF. CDR3 in DNA: TGTGCCAGCAGCTTGGCGGGGGGGCGGGGAGAGACCCAGTACTTC.

The chain uses TRBV19 and TRBJ2-5; 10 bases are shared with TRBD2. This CDR3 has 15 residues. The J segment lost 4 bases and the V segment lost 3 bases, leaving 5 bases of the junction unmatched. The germline gives CDR1 LNHDA, CDR2 SQIVND (reference sequence). The CDR3: CASSISGGRGETQYF. The CDR3, as DNA: TGTGCCAGTAGTATTAGCGGGGGGAGAGGAGAGACCCAGTACTTC.

The rearrangement uses TRBV3-1 (or the pseudogene TRBV3-2) and TRBJ1-1; D is unclear. Trimming shortened V by 1 base and J by 7 bases, and 7 bases separated the two germline ends. The CDR3 is 12 amino acids. The germline V gene encodes CDR1 LGHDT and CDR2 YNNKEL (reference sequence). CDR3 loop: CASSQASLEAFF. The DNA for the CDR3 is TGTGCCAGCAGCCAAGCTAGTCTTGAAGCTTTCTTT.

This clone appeared a single time. The chain couples TRBV7-2 to TRBJ2-5; 7 bases agree with TRBD1. The germline V gene encodes CDR1 SGHTA and CDR2 FQGNSA. This CDR3 spans 14 amino acids. V was clipped by 2 bases and J by 1 base; unmatched bases: 1. CDR3 sequence (DNA): TGTGCCAGCAGCTTAAACAGGGGCCAAGAGACCCAGTACTTC. Amino acid sequence: CASSLNRGQETQYF.

The J gene is TRBJ2-4, the V gene TRBV2; perhaps TRBD1 as D (5 bases). The CDR3 covers 16 residues. The V and J ends lost 1 base and 8 bases respectively, with 18 bases between them. CDR1 is SNHLY, CDR2 FYNNEI, per germline. The CDR3 region has the DNA TGTGCCAGCAGTGAAGTCGGTGGACAACCAGGCCACATTCAGTACTTC. Its protein product is CASSEVGGQPGHIQYF.

In its sample, this clone was seen once. The gene calls are TRBV7-5 and TRBJ1-1; the table assigns TRBD1, which was not confirmed against the DNA. TRBV7-5 is a known pseudogene. The CDR3 length is 15 residues. This CDR3 reads CVRSVRQGSNTEAFF. The DNA of the CDR3 is TGTGTCAGAAGCGTAAGACAGGGGTCGAACACTGAAGCTTTCTTT.

J is TRBJ2-3 and V is TRBV18; tentatively, D is TRBD1 or TRBD2 (6 bases each). The V end was cut by 2 bases, the J end by 2 bases, with 14 bases between. The germline V gene encodes CDR1 KGHSH and CDR2 LQKENI. The CDR3 runs 16 residues. The CDR3 region is CASSPSQGTSTDTQYF. The CDR3 DNA follows: TGTGCCAGCTCACCATCCCAGGGGACTTCCACAGATACGCAGTATTTT.

Note on this clone: One end of the junction is discordant with germline, which a read error may explain. Other DNA sequences in this specimen translate into the identical CDR3. The V and J genes are TRBV10-3 and TRBJ2-3; possible D gene TRBD1, 5 bases. Germline assignment: CDR1 ENHRY and CDR2 SYGVKD. CDR3 length: 14 amino acids. In DNA, the CDR3 is TGCGCCATCAGGGCATCTCCTAGCACAGATACGCAGTATTTT. Translation: CAIRASPSTDTQYF.

This clone was recorded once. This rearrangement joins TRBV2 to TRBJ1-3; D is possibly TRBD1 (6 bases). V was trimmed by 6 bases and J by 4 bases, leaving 10 bases between them. The CDR3 runs 13 residues. The germline V gene has CDR1 SNHLY and CDR2 FYNNEI. CDR3 nucleotides: TGTGCCAGCAGGGGGGCTAGGGGAAACACCATATATTTT. Translation: CASRGARGNTIYF.

The V gene is TRBV12-3 or TRBV12-4, the J gene TRBJ1-6; D gene ambiguous. The ends were cut back, 6 bases at V and 9 bases at J, with 6 bases in the middle. The CDR3 extends over 11 amino acids. The CDR3 region is CASRLGSPLHF. The CDR3 region has the DNA TGTGCCAGCAGACTTGGTTCACCCCTCCACTTT.

This chain uses TRBV28 with TRBJ2-5, with D tentatively TRBD2 (7 bases). The ends were cut back, 6 bases at V and 1 base at J, with 12 bases in the middle. This CDR3 comprises 14 residues. Germline CDR1 is MDHEN and CDR2 is SYDVKM. The DNA for the CDR3 is TGTGCCAGCAGGGGGGGGCGGTTCCAAGAGACCCAGTACTTC. Translation: CASRGGRFQETQYF.

The rearrangement uses TRBV7-9 and TRBJ1-4; D call uncertain. V dropped 4 bases and J dropped 15 bases, with 18 bases sitting between them. Germline V gene sequence: CDR1 SEHNR, CDR2 FQNEAQ (reference sequence). The CDR3 runs to 13 residues. The CDR3 sequence is CASSSDPQDQLFF. The CDR3 nucleotides read TGTGCCAGCAGCTCGGACCCCCAGGACCAATTGTTTTTT.

The genes are TRBV2 and TRBJ2-6; D gene unclear. This CDR3 comprises 19 residues. Germline-derived CDR1 and CDR2 are SNHLY and FYNNEI. V dropped 4 bases and J dropped 5 bases, with 24 bases sitting between them. In DNA, the CDR3 is TGTGCCAGCAGTGTTCTGGGTTACCGATACAAAGTTCGGGCCAACGTCCTGACTTTC. Its translation is CASSVLGYRYKVRANVLTF.

Note on this clone: Other nucleotide sequences in the sample specify the same CDR3. The chain employs TRBV7-9 and TRBJ1-1; tentative D call: TRBD1 (6 bases). Germline CDR1 reads SEHNR; CDR2 reads FQNEAQ (reference sequence). Trimming took 3 bases from V and 1 from J, leaving 6 bases between them. The CDR3 sequence is 13 residues long. In nucleotides, the CDR3 is TGTGCCAGCAGCTTGGGACAGAACACTGAAGCTTTCTTT. Amino acids: CASSLGQNTEAFF.

The chain couples TRBV19 to TRBJ1-1; 11 bases line up with TRBD1. The CDR3 contains 16 residues. Germline CDR1 is LNHDA and CDR2 is SQIVND (reference sequence). V was pared by 5 bases and J by 4 bases, with 9 bases of the junction left unmatched. CDR3 loop: CASSFRDRGYGTEAFF. The CDR3 nucleotides read TGTGCCAGTAGTTTCCGGGACAGGGGGTATGGCACTGAAGCTTTCTTT.

V is TRBV7-2 and J is TRBJ1-1; TRBD1 matches at 8 bases. V lost 4 bases to trimming and J lost 4 bases; unmatched junction nucleotides: 8. The CDR3 runs 15 residues. Per germline, CDR1 SGHTA and CDR2 FQGNSA. The DNA for the CDR3 is TGTGCCAGCAGCTCATCACTACAGGGGGGCACTGAAGCTTTCTTT. Translating it yields CASSSSLQGGTEAFF.

The chain joins TRBV28 to TRBJ1-4; no definite D call. CDR1 MDHEN and CDR2 SYDVKM come from the germline V gene. V lost 6 bases to trimming and J lost 4 bases, with 15 bases between them. The CDR3 is made up of 15 amino acids. Here the CDR3 reads CASSLKGGFNEKLFF. The CDR3 DNA follows: TGTGCCAGCAGCCTCAAGGGAGGATTTAATGAAAAACTGTTTTTT.

This chain links TRBV11-2 with TRBJ1-1; D ambiguous. V shed 5 bases and J shed 1 base, with 11 bases lying between them. This CDR3 spans 14 amino acids. In germline, CDR1 is SGHAT, CDR2 FQNNGV. CDR3 DNA sequence: TGTGCCAGCAGCCAACAGCTTCAGAACACTGAAGCTTTCTTT. Translation gives CASSQQLQNTEAFF.

The chain employs TRBV10-3 and TRBJ2-5; tentatively, D is TRBD1 (6 bases). The CDR3 runs to 15 residues. Germline-derived CDR1 and CDR2 are ENHRY and SYGVKD. Trimming removed 8 bases at V and 1 base at J, with 17 bases between. As DNA, the CDR3 is TGTGCCATCTCGGGGAGCCAGGGGCCCCAAGAGACCCAGTACTTC. Translation gives CAISGSQGPQETQYF.

The chain links TRBV19 to TRBJ1-2, with D tentatively TRBD1 (6 bases). From germline, CDR1 is LNHDA and CDR2 SQIVND (reference sequence). The CDR3 is made up of 13 amino acids. Deletions cut 7 bases from V and 0 bases from J, with 9 bases between. CDR3: CASIGGTNYGYTF. CDR3 in DNA: TGTGCCAGTATCGGGGGCACTAACTATGGCTACACCTTC.

The chain recombines TRBV6-5 with TRBJ1-1; no clear D gene. Germline CDR1 and CDR2: MNHEY and SVGAGI. Deletions cut 5 bases from V and 2 bases from J, with 9 bases between. This CDR3 is built from 13 residues. The CDR3 reads CASSLSPNTEAFF. Written as DNA, the CDR3 is TGTGCCAGCAGTCTTTCCCCTAACACTGAAGCTTTCTTT.

This CDR3 reads CASSLRTYEQYF. Written as DNA, the CDR3 is TGTGCCAGCAGTTTAAGGACCTACGAGCAGTACTTC. The gene calls are TRBV28 and TRBJ2-7; no definite D call. The V and J ends lost 2 bases and 2 bases respectively, with 4 bases between them. Germline V gives CDR1 MDHEN, CDR2 SYDVKM. CDR3 size: 12 residues.

V is TRBV2 and J is TRBJ1-5; D unclear. Germline V gene data show CDR1 as SNHLY and CDR2 as FYNNEI. The germline V and J ends were trimmed by 6 bases and 0 bases, with 12 bases remaining between them. The CDR3 length is 15 residues. CDR3: CASRDRTPSNQPQHF. The CDR3, as DNA: TGTGCCAGCAGAGATCGGACGCCTAGCAATCAGCCCCAGCATTTT.

The V and J genes are TRBV28 and TRBJ1-1; D unclear. The CDR3 has 13 amino acids. From germline, CDR1 is MDHEN and CDR2 SYDVKM. Between the trimmed V and J ends, which lost 1 base and 3 bases, there was a span of 6 bases. CDR3 residues: CASSLFGDTEAFF. The CDR3 DNA is TGTGCCAGCAGTTTATTTGGGGACACTGAAGCTTTCTTT.

V and J are TRBV4-3 and TRBJ2-1; TRBD2 matches at 7 bases. The J segment lost 8 bases and the V segment lost 4 bases, leaving 14 bases of the junction unmatched. CDR1 is LGHNA, CDR2 YSLEER, per germline. CDR3 length: 16 amino acids. The CDR3: CASSLLPGGNFDEQFF. The CDR3 DNA sequence: TGCGCCAGCAGCCTACTACCGGGGGGTAATTTCGATGAGCAGTTCTTC.

The J gene is TRBJ1-2, the V gene TRBV30; D gene ambiguous. CDR3 length: 11 residues. Trimming pared 3 bases from V and 7 bases from J, leaving 9 bases between. Germline V gene lookup returns CDR1 GTSNPN and CDR2 SVGIG (reference sequence). CDR3 protein: CAWSLTVGYTF. CDR3 bases: TGTGCCTGGAGCCTGACGGTTGGCTACACCTTC.

This clone was seen more than once but under ten times. The conserved closing phenylalanine or tryptophan is absent in this CDR3, likely reflecting a read error. Because the CDR3's place on the DNA is in doubt, the DNA is left out and the CDR3 is given as listed by TCRdb. The chain uses TRBV6-1 and TRBJ1-2; TRBD1, as called in the table, went unchecked against the DNA. The germline CDR1 and CDR2 sequences are MNHNS and SASEGT. With termini counted, the CDR3 has 12 amino acids. CDR3 loop: CASSERRDRVAL.

CDR3 protein: CASSPLGPRQETQYF. The CDR3 DNA reads TGTGCCAGCAGCCCCCTAGGGCCCCGCCAAGAGACCCAGTACTTC. The V call is TRBV7-6, the J call TRBJ2-5, with no clear D. CDR3 length: 15 amino acids. Germline V gene lookup returns CDR1 SGHVS and CDR2 FNYEAQ. The V and J ends lost 5 bases and 1 base respectively, with 14 bases between them.